The T cell receptor beta chain described here comes from a study of blood T cell repertoires in COVID-19. Overall study: Sites across the United States, Italy and Spain contributed samples from acute and convalescent COVID-19. T cells, B-cell-depleted T cells, or PBMCs supplied cDNA or gDNA.

Authors' data handling: Estimated nucleated cell counts came from reference gene primer amplification. Only in-frame clones appear in the TCRdb table, and some are missing; sequencing was by immunoSEQ multiplex PCR. The D gene and trimming were derived from the DNA, and the V and J assignments and clone size from that table. The data hold roughly 200,000 clones, with 84% observed a single time. CDR3 size: 15 residues. Germline V gene lookup returns CDR1 SEHNR and CDR2 FQNEAQ (reference sequence). With 2 bases removed from V and 3 bases from J, the gap between germline ends came to 13 bases. This clone showed up many times. The same CDR3 is also encoded by other DNA sequences in this sample.

What was sequenced was peripheral blood. This chain uses TRBV7-9 with TRBJ1-1; D is perhaps TRBD1 (6 bases). This clonotype was obtained from a human donor in a cohort sampled during active COVID-19. In nucleotides, the CDR3 is TGTGCCAGCAGCTTACGGCAGGGGTCGGACACTGAAGCTTTCTTT. Translating it yields CASSLRQGSDTEAFF.